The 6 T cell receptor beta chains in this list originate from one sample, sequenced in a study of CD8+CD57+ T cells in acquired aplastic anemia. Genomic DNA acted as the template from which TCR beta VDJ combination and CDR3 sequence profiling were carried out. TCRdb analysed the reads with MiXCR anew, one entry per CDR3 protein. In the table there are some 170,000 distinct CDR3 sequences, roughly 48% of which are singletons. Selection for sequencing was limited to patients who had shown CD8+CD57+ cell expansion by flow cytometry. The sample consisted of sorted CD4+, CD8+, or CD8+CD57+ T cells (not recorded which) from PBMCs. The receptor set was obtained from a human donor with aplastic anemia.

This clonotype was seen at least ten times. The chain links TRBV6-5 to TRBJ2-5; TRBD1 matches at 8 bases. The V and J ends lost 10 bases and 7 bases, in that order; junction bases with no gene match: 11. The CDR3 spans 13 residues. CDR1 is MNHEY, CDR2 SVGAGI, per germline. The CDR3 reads CATRGLSLGTQYF. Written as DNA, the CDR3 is TGTGCCACCAGGGGGCTCAGCCTCGGGACCCAGTACTTC.

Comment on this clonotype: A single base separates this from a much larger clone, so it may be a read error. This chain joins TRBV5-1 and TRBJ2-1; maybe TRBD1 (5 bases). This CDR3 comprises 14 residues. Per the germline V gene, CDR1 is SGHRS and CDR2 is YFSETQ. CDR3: CASSPTGPTNERFF. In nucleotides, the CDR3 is TGCGCCAGCAGCCCCACAGGACCCACGAATGAGCGGTTCTTC.

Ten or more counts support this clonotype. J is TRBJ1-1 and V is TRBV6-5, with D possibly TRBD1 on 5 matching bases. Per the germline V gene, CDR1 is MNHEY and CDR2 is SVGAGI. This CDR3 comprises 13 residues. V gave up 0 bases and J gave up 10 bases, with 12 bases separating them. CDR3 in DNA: TGTGCCAGCAGTTACTCGAAGTGGACACGAGCTTTCTTT. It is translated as CASSYSKWTRAFF.

The CDR3 here is CASSVAVWEGAGNSPLHF. The CDR3, as DNA: TGTGCCAGCAGCGTAGCGGTATGGGAAGGGGCTGGGAATTCACCCCTCCACTTT. The chain carries TRBV9 and TRBJ1-6; a weak D match, TRBD1 (5 bases). Germline assignment: CDR1 SGDLS and CDR2 YYNGEE. V lost 0 bases and J lost 7, with 20 bases in between. This CDR3 spans 18 amino acids.

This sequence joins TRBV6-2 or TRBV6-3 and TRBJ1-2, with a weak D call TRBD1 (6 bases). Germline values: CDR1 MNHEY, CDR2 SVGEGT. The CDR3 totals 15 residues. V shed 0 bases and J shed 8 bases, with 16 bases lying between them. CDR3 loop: CASSYSVQGLTGYTF. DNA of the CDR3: TGTGCCAGCAGTTACTCGGTACAGGGACTTACGGGCTACACCTTC.

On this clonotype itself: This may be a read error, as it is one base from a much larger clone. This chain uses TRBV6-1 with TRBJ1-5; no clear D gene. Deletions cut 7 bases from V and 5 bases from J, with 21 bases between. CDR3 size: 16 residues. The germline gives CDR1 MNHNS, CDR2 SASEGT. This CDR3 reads CASMGLGGRIDQPQHF. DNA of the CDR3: TGTGCCAGCATGGGCCTAGGTGGGCGGATCGATCAGCCCCAGCATTTT.